This T cell receptor (beta chain) appears in the sequencing data of a study of chemoradiotherapy in HPV16-positive cancers. Sequencing was performed with immunoSEQ multiplex PCR; in TCRdb, only in-frame clones are kept and a portion is missing. This table has some 16,000 clones, more than 60% appearing once. This clone came up a few times. The CDR3 has 15 amino acids. The V gene's germline CDR1 is LGHNA and CDR2 YSLEER. Trimming pared 3 bases from V and 5 bases from J, leaving 16 bases between. The chain uses TRBV4-3 and TRBJ1-2, with D perhaps TRBD1 (5 bases). This sample was obtained from a patient who underwent chemoradiotherapy. The source is a human donor with HPV-associated anogenital cancer. In nucleotides, the CDR3 is TGCGCCAGCAGCCAGGACCTTTCCCGGGGGTATGGCTACACCTTC. Residues: CASSQDLSRGYGYTF.